The next 8 T cell receptor beta chains were all read from a single sample in a study of T-cell reconstitution after alpha-beta-depleted transplantation in children. The TCRbeta library incorporated unique molecular identifiers. MiXCR was run by TCRdb on the PCR reads, yielding one entry per CDR3 protein. This table holds about 460,000 distinct CDR3 sequences, roughly a tenth found once. The material was PBMCs, obtained before TCRalphabeta/CD19-depleted stem cell transplant. These TCRs come from a child under 10 years old with inherited bone marrow failure, due to receive a stem cell transplant.

This clonotype was counted at least ten times. J is TRBJ2-7 and V is TRBV10-2; 10 bases are a match to TRBD2. The V segment lost 3 bases and the J segment 4 bases; nucleotides outside the gene matches: 6. Germline values: CDR1 WSHSY, CDR2 SAAADI. The CDR3 has 15 residues. The CDR3 is CASSEGAGGPYEQYF. As DNA, the CDR3 is TGCGCCAGCAGTGAAGGAGCGGGAGGGCCTTACGAGCAGTACTTC.

This clonotype showed up just a few times. The chain links TRBV10-3 to TRBJ2-6, with 9 bases lining up with TRBD1. The V and J ends lost 6 bases and 0 bases, in that order; junction bases with no gene match: 6. The CDR3 is 17 amino acids. In germline, CDR1 is ENHRY, CDR2 SYGVKD. For the CDR3, the DNA is TGTGCCATCAGGCGGACAGGGGTAAACTCTGGGGCCAACGTCCTGACTTTC. This gives the protein CAIRRTGVNSGANVLTF.

This clonotype was found many times. This chain uses TRBV20-1 with TRBJ2-1; D ambiguous. Trimming stripped 5 bases from V and 0 bases from J, with 11 bases between. The CDR3 spans 14 residues. The germline CDR1 and CDR2 sequences are DFQATT and SNEGSKA (reference sequence). This CDR3 is CSAPPLSSYNEQFF. The CDR3 DNA reads as TGCAGTGCTCCTCCTCTAAGCTCCTACAATGAGCAGTTCTTC.

This clonotype occurred many times. V is TRBV9 and J is TRBJ2-3, with D unresolved. CDR1 and CDR2 (germline): SGDLS, YYNGEE. The CDR3 length is 15 residues. Trimming removed 1 base at V and 4 bases at J, with 13 bases between. CDR3 amino acids: CASSVNPASPDTQYF. The CDR3 bases are TGTGCCAGCAGCGTAAACCCAGCTTCGCCAGATACGCAGTATTTT.

This clonotype has a count of ten or more. The chain combines TRBV27 with TRBJ2-2; 7 bases align to TRBD1. V dropped 6 bases and J dropped 4; count of bases not matched to a gene: 5. The germline CDR1 and CDR2 sequences are MNHEY and SMNVEV (reference sequence). The CDR3 spans 14 residues. The CDR3 loop reads CASSLQGSTGELFF. CDR3 coding DNA: TGTGCCAGCAGCTTACAGGGGAGCACCGGGGAGCTGTTTTTT.

V and J are TRBV15 and TRBJ1-2, with D hard to call. The CDR3 length is 14 residues. CDR1 LNHNV and CDR2 YYDKDF come from the germline V gene (reference sequence). Trimming took off 2 bases at V and 4 bases at J, with 11 bases between the two ends. In DNA form, the CDR3 reads TGTGCCACCAGCAGACCCACGGAAGTCTATGGCTACACCTTC. It yields the protein CATSRPTEVYGYTF.

At least ten counts were recorded for this clonotype. The V gene is TRBV4-3, the J gene TRBJ2-2, with 12 bases lining up with TRBD2. Germline V CDR1 and CDR2: LGHNA, YSLEER. The CDR3 is 15 residues long. Trimming cost V 5 bases and J 6 bases; bases outside gene matches: 4. The CDR3 sequence: CASSTRLAGAGELFF. Here the CDR3 DNA reads TGCGCCAGCAGCACCCGACTAGCGGGAGCCGGGGAGCTGTTTTTT.

This clonotype was found many times. The chain recombines TRBV18 with TRBJ1-1; D gene uncertain. The CDR3 has 14 amino acids. Per the germline V gene, CDR1 is KGHSH and CDR2 is LQKENI. The ends were cut back, 3 bases at V and 3 bases at J, with 11 bases in the middle. CDR3 bases: TGTGCCAGCTCACCGGTTCGGGGTGACACTGAAGCTTTCTTT. Protein product: CASSPVRGDTEAFF. Using reference TRBV18 and TRBJ1-1 for the parts outside the CDR3, the full variable domain is NAGVMQNPRHLVRRRGQEARLRCSPMKGHSHVYWYRQLPEEGLKFMVYLQKENIIDESGMPKERFSAEFPKEGPSILRIQQVVRGDSAAYFCASSPVRGDTEAFFGQGTRLTVV.